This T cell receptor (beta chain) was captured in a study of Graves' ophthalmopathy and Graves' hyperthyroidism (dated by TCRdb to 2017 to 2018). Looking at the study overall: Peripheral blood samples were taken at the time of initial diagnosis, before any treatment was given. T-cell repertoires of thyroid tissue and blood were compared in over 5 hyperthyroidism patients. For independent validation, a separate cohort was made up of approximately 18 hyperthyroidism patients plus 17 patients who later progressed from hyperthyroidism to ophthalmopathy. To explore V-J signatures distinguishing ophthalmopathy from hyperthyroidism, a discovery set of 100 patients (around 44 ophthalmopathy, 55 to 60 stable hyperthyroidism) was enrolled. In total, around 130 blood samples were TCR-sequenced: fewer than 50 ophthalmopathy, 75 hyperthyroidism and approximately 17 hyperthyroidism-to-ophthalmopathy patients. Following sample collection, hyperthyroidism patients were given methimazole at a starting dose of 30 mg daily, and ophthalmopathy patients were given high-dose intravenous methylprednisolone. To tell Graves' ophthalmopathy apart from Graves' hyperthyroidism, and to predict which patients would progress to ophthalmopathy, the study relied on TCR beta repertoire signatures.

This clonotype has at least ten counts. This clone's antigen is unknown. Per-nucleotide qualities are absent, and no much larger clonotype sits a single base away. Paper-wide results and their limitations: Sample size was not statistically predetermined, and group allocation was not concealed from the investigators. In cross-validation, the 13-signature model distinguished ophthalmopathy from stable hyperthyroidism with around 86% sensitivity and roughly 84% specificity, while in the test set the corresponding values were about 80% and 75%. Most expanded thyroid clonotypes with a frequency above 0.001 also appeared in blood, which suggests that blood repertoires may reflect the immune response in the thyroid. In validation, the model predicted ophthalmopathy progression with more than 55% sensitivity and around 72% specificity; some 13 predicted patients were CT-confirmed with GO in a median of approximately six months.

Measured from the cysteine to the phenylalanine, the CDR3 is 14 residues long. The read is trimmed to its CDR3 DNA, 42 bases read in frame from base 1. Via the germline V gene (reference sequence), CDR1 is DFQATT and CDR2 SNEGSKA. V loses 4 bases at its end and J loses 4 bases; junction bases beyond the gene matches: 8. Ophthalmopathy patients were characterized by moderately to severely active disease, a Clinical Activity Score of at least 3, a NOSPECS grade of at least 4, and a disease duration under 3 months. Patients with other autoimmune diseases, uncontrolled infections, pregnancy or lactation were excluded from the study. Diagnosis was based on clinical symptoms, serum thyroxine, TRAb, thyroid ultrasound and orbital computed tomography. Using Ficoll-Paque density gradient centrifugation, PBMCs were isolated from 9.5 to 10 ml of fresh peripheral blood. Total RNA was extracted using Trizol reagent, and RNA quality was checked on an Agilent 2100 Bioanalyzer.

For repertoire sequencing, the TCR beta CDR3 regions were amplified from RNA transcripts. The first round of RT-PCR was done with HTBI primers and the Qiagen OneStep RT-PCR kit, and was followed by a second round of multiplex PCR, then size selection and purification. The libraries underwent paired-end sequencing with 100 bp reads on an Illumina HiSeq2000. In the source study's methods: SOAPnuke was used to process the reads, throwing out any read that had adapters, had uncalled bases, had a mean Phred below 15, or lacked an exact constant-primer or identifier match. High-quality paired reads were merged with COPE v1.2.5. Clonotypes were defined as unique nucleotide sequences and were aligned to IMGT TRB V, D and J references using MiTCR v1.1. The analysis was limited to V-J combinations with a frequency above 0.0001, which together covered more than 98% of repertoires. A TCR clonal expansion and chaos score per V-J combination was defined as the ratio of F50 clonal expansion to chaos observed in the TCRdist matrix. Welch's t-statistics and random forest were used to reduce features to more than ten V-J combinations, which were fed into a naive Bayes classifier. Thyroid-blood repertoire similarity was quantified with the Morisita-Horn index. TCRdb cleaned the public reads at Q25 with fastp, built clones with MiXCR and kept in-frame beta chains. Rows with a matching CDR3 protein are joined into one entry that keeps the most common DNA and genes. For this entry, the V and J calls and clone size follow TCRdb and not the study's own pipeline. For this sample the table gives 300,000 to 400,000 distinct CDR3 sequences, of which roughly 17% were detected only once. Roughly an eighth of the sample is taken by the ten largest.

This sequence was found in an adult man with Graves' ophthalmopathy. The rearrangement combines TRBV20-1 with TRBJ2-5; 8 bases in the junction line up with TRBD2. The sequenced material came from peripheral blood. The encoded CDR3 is CSATHRGGPETQYF. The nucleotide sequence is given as TGCAGTGCTACTCACCGGGGGGGTCCAGAGACCCAGTACTTC.